This TCR beta chain was captured by sequencing in a study of vaccination and CD4 T cells after COVID-19. Study-wide points: Spike mono-reactivity held for 304 of 307 vaccine-specific clones in convalescent patients.

Treatment in this sample: approximately nine-day PBMC culture with coronavirus spike peptide pools or control peptides (ViraFEST assay). CD4+ T lymphocytes from the unexposed donor were collected before the COVID-19 pandemic (2011-2018). The germline V gene encodes CDR1 MGHDK and CDR2 SYGVNS. The CDR3 covers 13 residues. Trimming stripped 2 bases from V and 3 bases from J, with 7 bases between. Remarks on this clonotype: Antigen: not known.

Cultured CD4+ T cell DNA underwent sequencing with the Oncomine TCR Beta short-read assay. Each CDR3 protein gets one entry after TCRdb re-called the PCR reads with MiXCR. The table shows some 7,400 distinct CDR3 sequences, with around 33% occurring only once. The receptor was derived from a human donor in good health. The rearrangement uses TRBV25-1 and TRBJ1-2; no definite D call. The sequenced sample consisted of CD4+ T cells from blood, cultured in vitro. CDR3 protein: CASSEGSYYGYTF. CDR3 in DNA: TGTGCCAGCAGTGAAGGGTCCTACTATGGCTACACCTTC.